The clone carrying this TCR beta chain has just one count. The sample originates from a study of T cell responses to AZD1222 COVID-19 vaccine. This table comes from immunoSEQ multiplex PCR, and its TCRdb copy is limited to in-frame clones, with some not included. Of some 120,000 clones in the sample, under 95% were seen once. The V segment lost 1 base and the J segment 8 bases; nucleotides outside the gene matches: 4. CDR1 and CDR2 (germline): LGHNT, FRNRAP. This CDR3 has 14 amino acids. The chain has TRBV12-5 and TRBJ1-4; 7 nucleotides align to TRBD1. This receptor was identified in an adult in good health. The sample in question was peripheral blood, obtained on day 0 of AZD1222 vaccination. Here the CDR3 reads CASGLAGTDEKLFF. The CDR3 DNA reads TGTGCTAGTGGTTTGGCCGGGACAGACGAAAAACTGTTTTTT.